The 23 T cell receptor beta chains below all came from one sample that was sequenced in a study of cytotoxic CD8 clonotypes in ibrutinib-treated CLL. TCRdb's table, derived via immunoSEQ multiplex PCR, lists solely in-frame clones and lacks some. This table holds approximately 150,000 clones, more than 70% found once. This material consisted of PBMCs, taken at disease progression, from a patient treated with ibrutinib. The receptors originated from a human donor with chronic lymphocytic leukemia.

The genes are TRBV7-9 and TRBJ1-4, with TRBD1 matching over 9 bases. V lost 3 bases, J lost 8 bases, and 4 bases stayed unmatched. The CDR3 consists of 14 residues. Per germline, CDR1 SEHNR and CDR2 FQNEAQ (reference sequence). The CDR3: CASSFSGTGEKLFF. The DNA of the CDR3 is TGTGCCAGCAGCTTCTCCGGGACAGGGGAAAAACTGTTTTTT.

V usage is TRBV5-4 and J usage is TRBJ2-7; 9 bases align to TRBD2. The CDR3 spans 15 residues. V dropped 2 bases and J dropped 6; count of bases not matched to a gene: 9. Germline loops: CDR1 SGHNT, CDR2 YYREEE (reference sequence). The DNA of the CDR3 is TGTGCCAGCAGCTTAAATACGCTAGCGGGAAGCGAGCAGTACTTC. Amino acids: CASSLNTLAGSEQYF. Supplemented by reference TRBV5-4 and TRBJ2-7, the full variable domain reads ETGVTQSPTHLIKTRGQQVTLRCSSQSGHNTVSWYQQALGQGPQFIFQYYREEENGRGNFPPRFSGLQFPNYSSELNVNALELDDSALYLCASSLNTLAGSEQYFGPGTRLTVT.

The chain has TRBV5-4 and TRBJ2-5; 12 bases map to TRBD2. The V gene's germline CDR1 is SGHNT and CDR2 YYREEE (reference sequence). Germline trimming cut 4 bases from V and 4 bases from J; bases unmatched to any gene: 8. This CDR3 region has 16 residues. The CDR3 region has the DNA TGTGCCAGCAGCAACCAGACTAGCGGGAGTTCAGAGACCCAGTACTTC. This sequence encodes CASSNQTSGSSETQYF.

The CDR3 loop is CASSIDPDTEAFF. The CDR3 nucleotides are TGTGCCAGTAGTATAGATCCAGACACTGAAGCTTTCTTT. The chain couples TRBV19 to TRBJ1-1; D gene unclear. CDR3 length equals 13 residues. Deletions cut 0 bases from V and 3 bases from J, with 5 bases between. The germline CDR1 and CDR2 sequences are LNHDA and SQIVND (reference sequence).

The CDR3 DNA sequence: TGTGCCAGTAGTGAGGGACGAGGTGCCGAGCAGTACTTC. Its protein product is CASSEGRGAEQYF. The chain couples TRBV19 to TRBJ2-7, with D perhaps matching TRBD1 or TRBD2 (5 bases each). V was pared by 5 bases and J by 6 bases, with 14 bases between. The CDR3 covers 13 residues. Germline lookup yields CDR1 LNHDA and CDR2 SQIVND (reference sequence).

The chain uses TRBV28 and TRBJ1-5; D perhaps matches TRBD1 (6 bases). The CDR3 is 15 amino acids. V lost 7 bases and J lost 1, with 14 bases in between. Looked up from germline, CDR1 is MDHEN and CDR2 is SYDVKM. CDR3 sequence: CASIQGPRSNQPQHF. In DNA, the CDR3 is TGTGCCAGCATCCAGGGGCCTAGGAGCAATCAGCCCCAGCATTTT.

The chain carries TRBV18 and TRBJ1-2, with D maybe TRBD1 (6 bases). From germline, CDR1 is KGHSH and CDR2 LQKENI. The CDR3 consists of 14 residues. V was cut by 3 bases and J by 6 bases, with 14 bases left in between. The CDR3 here is CASSPEMDRHGYTF. The CDR3 DNA sequence: TGTGCCAGCTCACCTGAGATGGACAGACATGGCTACACCTTC.

The gene calls are TRBV4-2 and TRBJ2-4, with D hard to call. Deletions cut 0 bases from V and 8 bases from J, with 8 bases between. The germline gives CDR1 LGHNA, CDR2 YNFKEQ. This CDR3 is built from 13 residues. CDR3 bases: TGTGCCAGCAGCCAAGAGGCCAGAGACATTCAGTACTTC. Amino acids: CASSQEARDIQYF.

The chain is built from TRBV15 and TRBJ1-3, with D unresolved. V was clipped by 0 bases and J by 4 bases, with 10 bases between them. The CDR3 is made up of 15 amino acids. Germline CDR1 reads LNHNV; CDR2 reads YYDKDF (reference sequence). This CDR3 is CATSRDLARGNTIYF. In nucleotides, the CDR3 is TGTGCCACCAGCAGAGATCTTGCCAGAGGAAACACCATATATTTT.

V and J are TRBV7-3 and TRBJ2-1; the D gene is possibly TRBD1 (5 bases). The CDR3 runs 13 residues. Germline V CDR1 and CDR2: SGHTA, FQGTGA. With 0 bases removed from V and 9 bases from J, the gap between germline ends came to 9 bases. The CDR3 nucleotides are TGTGCCAGCAGCTTAACTAGGGGTAGTGAGCAGTTCTTC. As protein: CASSLTRGSEQFF.

The chain has TRBV19 and TRBJ2-4; D call uncertain. There are 16 residues in the CDR3. Germline V lookup: CDR1 LNHDA, CDR2 SQIVND (reference sequence). The ends were cut back, 3 bases at V and 0 bases at J, with 12 bases in the middle. The CDR3 here is CASSILASSAKNIQYF. CDR3 in DNA: TGTGCCAGTAGTATTTTAGCATCTTCAGCCAAAAACATTCAGTACTTC.

CDR3 nucleotides: TGTGCCAGCAGCCCAAAGTCGGTCGGTGGCACTGAAGCTTTCTTT. As protein: CASSPKSVGGTEAFF. This chain joins TRBV7-9 and TRBJ1-1; D remains ambiguous. CDR3 length: 15 residues. V dropped 5 bases and J dropped 4 bases, with 17 bases sitting between them. Germline CDR1 and CDR2: SEHNR and FQNEAQ (reference sequence).

To note about this clone: One end of the junction fails to match germline, which may point to a read error. The chain has TRBV7-2 and TRBJ2-3; TRBD2 matches 9 bases. The CDR3 consists of 14 residues. CDR1 is SGHTA, CDR2 FQGNSA, per germline. CDR3: CASSIAGAGDTQYF. As DNA, the CDR3 is TGTGCCAGCAGCATAGCGGGGGCGGGAGATACGCAGTATTTT.

The chain employs TRBV5-1 and TRBJ2-5; 12 positions match TRBD2. V lost 3 bases to trimming and J lost 6 bases; unmatched junction nucleotides: 21. The CDR3 spans 20 residues. Germline assignment: CDR1 SGHRS and CDR2 YFSETQ. The CDR3 loop reads CASSSTLAGGSRELDQTQYF. The CDR3 nucleotides read TGCGCCAGCAGCTCGACACTAGCGGGAGGCTCCCGGGAACTCGATCAGACCCAGTACTTC.

This clone was counted a single time. The J gene is TRBJ2-3, the V gene TRBV5-5; TRBD2 matches at 11 bases. This CDR3 spans 16 amino acids. Germline V gene lookup returns CDR1 SGHKS and CDR2 YYEKEE (reference sequence). Losses at the gene ends were 2 bases for V and 3 bases for J; bases not matched to a gene: 5. CDR3 bases: TGTGCCAGCAGCTTTAGCGGGAGGGCCTGGACAGATACGCAGTATTTT. Protein sequence: CASSFSGRAWTDTQYF. Variable domain in full (rest from reference TRBV5-5 and TRBJ2-3): DAGVTQSPTHLIKTRGQQVTLRCSPISGHKSVSWYQQVLGQGPQFIFQYYEKEERGRGNFPDRFSARQFPNYSSELNVNALLLGDSALYLCASSFSGRAWTDTQYFGPGTRLTVL.

The V call is TRBV10-1, the J call TRBJ2-1; D is perhaps TRBD2 (7 bases). Germline V gene data show CDR1 as WNHNN and CDR2 as SYGVQD (reference sequence). The CDR3 runs 14 residues. Trimming pared 1 base from V and 7 bases from J, leaving 11 bases between. The CDR3 nucleotides read TGCGCCAGCAGTGAGTTCGCGGGGGCGAATGAGCAGTTCTTC. It translates to CASSEFAGANEQFF.

The rearrangement links TRBV7-9 to TRBJ1-4, with no clear D. Germline V gene sequence: CDR1 SEHNR, CDR2 FQNEAQ (reference sequence). This CDR3 contains 15 residues. Trimming took 5 bases from V and 2 from J, leaving 12 bases between them. The CDR3 nucleotides are TGTGCCAGCAGCGCGAGCTTCGCCACTAATGAAAAACTGTTTTTT. Translated: CASSASFATNEKLFF.

The chain is built from TRBV25-1 and TRBJ1-3; the D is unclear. CDR3 length: 17 residues. From germline, CDR1 is MGHDK and CDR2 SYGVNS. V lost 4 bases, J lost 4 bases, and 20 bases lay in between. CDR3 sequence (DNA): TGTGCCAGCAGTGCCCCACTGTTTGAACAAAGGGGAAACACCATATATTTT. Translating gives CASSAPLFEQRGNTIYF.

The chain recombines TRBV5-4 with TRBJ2-7, with D perhaps being TRBD1 or TRBD2 (5 bases each). This CDR3 comprises 12 residues. The V gene's germline CDR1 is SGHNT and CDR2 YYREEE (reference sequence). V lost 4 bases, J lost 3 bases, and 8 bases lay in between. CDR3 loop: CASSPGGYEQYF. The CDR3 DNA reads as TGTGCCAGCAGCCCTGGGGGCTACGAGCAGTACTTC.

This chain uses TRBV25-1 with TRBJ1-2, with D unresolved. The V gene lost 3 bases and the J gene lost 4 bases, with 6 bases spanning the gap. Looked up from germline, CDR1 is MGHDK and CDR2 is SYGVNS. The CDR3 is 12 residues long. The chain's CDR3 is CASSELTYGYTF. The DNA of the CDR3 is TGTGCCAGCAGTGAGTTGACCTATGGCTACACCTTC.

The V gene is TRBV5-1, the J gene TRBJ2-2; 11 nucleotides align to TRBD2. The CDR3 is made up of 17 amino acids. The junction had 10 bases not matched to a gene; V was cut back by 4 bases and J by 5 bases. Germline CDR1 is SGHRS and CDR2 is YFSETQ. The CDR3 DNA follows: TGCGCCAGCAGCGCCATTACTAGCGGGAGTATTACCGGGGAGCTGTTTTTT. The encoded protein is CASSAITSGSITGELFF.

The chain couples TRBV29-1 to TRBJ1-6; possibly TRBD1 for D (5 bases). Germline V gene data show CDR1 as SQVTM and CDR2 as ANQGSEA. V lost 6 bases to trimming and J lost 6 bases, with 12 bases between them. The CDR3 runs to 13 residues. CDR3 bases: TGCAGCGTCAGGATCAGGGTTAATTCACCCCTCCACTTT. Translated, it gives CSVRIRVNSPLHF.

Only one count was recorded for this clone. This chain links TRBV7-3 with TRBJ2-3; D not certain. The V end lost 5 bases, the J end lost 2 bases, and 5 bases lay between the germline ends. This CDR3 comprises 12 residues. Germline CDR1 and CDR2: SGHTA and FQGTGA. CDR3 sequence (DNA): TGTGCCAGCAGCAAGACCACAGATACGCAGTATTTT. Protein: CASSKTTDTQYF.